This T cell receptor beta chain originates from a study of blood T cell repertoires in COVID-19. Study-wide context: T cells, B-cell-depleted T cells, or PBMCs provided the cDNA or gDNA that served as material.

Germline V gene lookup returns CDR1 MNHEY and CDR2 SVGAGI. The CDR3 runs to 14 residues. V lost 2 bases and J lost 3; bases outside the gene matches: 1. Per the original data handling: Amplification with reference gene primers provided the estimates of nucleated cell counts. TCRdb's table, derived via immunoSEQ multiplex PCR, lists solely in-frame clones and lacks some. Clone size and V and J calls were adopted from that table, with D and trimming inferred from the DNA. The sample contains tens of thousands of clones, roughly 87% of which appear only once. The sequence was collected from a woman in her forties or fifties with active or convalescent COVID-19. The V gene is TRBV6-5, the J gene TRBJ2-5; 9 bases fit TRBD2. What was sequenced was peripheral blood. In nucleotides, the CDR3 is TGTGCCAGCAGTTACGGACTAGCGAAAGAGACCCAGTACTTC. Encoded protein: CASSYGLAKETQYF.